What follows are 30 T cell receptor beta chains derived from one specimen sequenced in a study of blood T cells in healthy people across ages. The authors ran a second PCR of about 6 to 11 cycles using a sample-barcoded 5' primer and a J-beta primer mix. TCRdb re-called the 5' RACE reads through MiXCR, storing one row per CDR3 protein. The profile shows about 780,000 distinct CDR3 sequences, around 24% of them singletons. The sample also formed part of further work on T cells of mothers and their children.

Material for sequencing was blood. The receptors stem from a boy aged 10-17 years in good health.

The chain links TRBV7-9 to TRBJ1-4; perhaps TRBD1 as D (6 bases). Trimming left V 5 bases short and J 10 bases short, with 20 bases between. Germline loops: CDR1 SEHNR, CDR2 FQNEAQ (reference sequence). There are 15 residues in the CDR3. The CDR3 loop reads CASSPTRSKGGKLFF. The CDR3 DNA reads TGTGCCAGCAGCCCGACCCGTTCCAAGGGGGGAAAACTGTTTTTT.

This clonotype showed up just once. V usage is TRBV29-1 and J usage is TRBJ1-2, with TRBD1 matching 8 bases. Germline V gives CDR1 SQVTM, CDR2 ANQGSEA. After removal of 6 bases from V and 1 base from J, the junction contained 4 bases not matched to a gene. The CDR3 runs to 13 residues. DNA of the CDR3: TGCAGCGTGCACAGGGGGGATAACTATGGCTACACCTTC. Translating it yields CSVHRGDNYGYTF.

In this sample, this clonotype turned up a few times. This chain joins TRBV7-3 and TRBJ2-6; the D gene could be TRBD1 or TRBD2 (5 bases each). Germline CDR1 SGHTA, CDR2 FQGTGA. With 5 bases removed from V and 2 bases from J, the gap between germline ends came to 10 bases. The CDR3 contains 15 residues. The CDR3 reads CASSRGVTGANVLTF. CDR3 in DNA: TGTGCCAGCAGCCGAGGGGTTACTGGGGCCAACGTCCTGACTTTC.

V usage is TRBV5-1 and J usage is TRBJ2-5, with a weak D call TRBD2 (5 bases). The V end lost 6 bases, the J end lost 4 bases, and 25 bases lay between the germline ends. This CDR3 has 17 amino acids. Germline CDR1 and CDR2: SGHRS and YFSETQ. The CDR3 DNA sequence: TGCGCCAGCACCAACCGAGGCGGTAGCGTGGGTTCAGAGACCCAGTACTTC. Its protein is CASTNRGGSVGSETQYF.

This clonotype has just a few counts. This clone may be a read error of a much larger clone one base away. The chain has TRBV7-2 and TRBJ2-7; D is undetermined. The length of the CDR3 is 11 residues. The V gene's germline CDR1 is SGHTA and CDR2 FQGNSA. V gave up 2 bases and J gave up 3 bases, with 2 bases separating them. The chain's CDR3 is CASSLHYEQYF. The CDR3, as DNA: TGTGCCAGCAGCTTACACTACGAGCAGTACTTC.

Worth noting for this clonotype: A read error may produce the germline difference seen at one junction end. The chain couples TRBV3-1 to TRBJ1-4, with TRBD1 as a possible D gene (6 bases). Germline V CDR1 and CDR2: LGHDT, YNNKEL (reference sequence). This CDR3 region has 16 residues. The CDR3 nucleotides are TGTGCCAGCAGTCAAGGGACACAGGGAATTAATGAAAAACTGTTTTTT. As protein: CASSQGTQGINEKLFF.

This clonotype was detected a few times. J is TRBJ2-1 and V is TRBV4-1; tentatively, D is TRBD2 (5 bases). Per the germline V gene, CDR1 is MGHRA and CDR2 is YSYEKL. This CDR3 spans 15 amino acids. V lost 1 base and J 0 bases, leaving 7 bases between the germline ends. CDR3 residues: CASSQVGDSYNEQFF. The CDR3 nucleotides are TGCGCCAGCAGCCAAGTCGGGGACTCCTACAATGAGCAGTTCTTC.

The V gene is TRBV7-2, the J gene TRBJ2-5; 8 bases line up with TRBD2. With the DNA end fitting TRBJ2-1 better, the J assignment may be wrong. Germline V gene lookup returns CDR1 SGHTA and CDR2 FQGNSA. The CDR3 extends over 13 amino acids. CDR3 in amino acids: CASSSGTSNEQFF. The CDR3 bases are TGTGCCAGCAGTTCCGGGACTAGCAATGAGCAGTTCTTC.

This clonotype was seen only a few times. The chain uses TRBV6-5 and TRBJ2-1; tentatively, D is TRBD1 (6 bases). This CDR3 has 15 residues. In germline, CDR1 is MNHEY, CDR2 SVGAGI. The V end lost 5 bases, the J end lost 2 bases, and 13 bases lay between the germline ends. The CDR3 sequence: CASSQGGTAYNEQFF. As DNA, the CDR3 is TGTGCCAGCAGTCAAGGGGGAACAGCCTACAATGAGCAGTTCTTC.

This clonotype was seen only a few times. The chain combines TRBV7-9 with TRBJ2-5, with TRBD1 matching over 9 bases. Germline V gene lookup returns CDR1 SEHNR and CDR2 FQNEAQ (reference sequence). V dropped 5 bases and J dropped 5; count of bases not matched to a gene: 6. The CDR3 runs to 14 residues. CDR3 in amino acids: CASSINRGQETQYF. For the CDR3, the DNA is TGTGCCAGCAGCATCAACAGGGGGCAGGAGACCCAGTACTTC.

This chain uses TRBV5-1 with TRBJ2-7, with 7 nucleotides matching TRBD1. V shed 3 bases, J shed 6 bases, and the junction held 9 bases outside the gene matches. The germline V gene has CDR1 SGHRS and CDR2 YFSETQ. The CDR3 contains 14 residues. CDR3 sequence reads: CASSSSTGAGEQYF. CDR3 nucleotide sequence: TGCGCCAGCAGCTCAAGCACAGGGGCTGGCGAGCAGTACTTC. The full variable domain, rest sourced from reference TRBV5-1 and TRBJ2-7, is KAGVTQTPRYLIKTRGQQVTLSCSPISGHRSVSWYQQTPGQGLQFLFEYFSETQRNKGNFPGRFSGRQFSNSRSEMNVSTLELGDSALYLCASSSSTGAGEQYFGPGTRLTVT.

The chain recombines TRBV27 with TRBJ1-2; 9 bases map to TRBD1. J was trimmed by 4 bases and V by 6 bases; bases with no gene match: 9. The CDR3 consists of 15 residues. Germline loops: CDR1 MNHEY, CDR2 SMNVEV (reference sequence). CDR3 DNA: TGTGCCAGCAGGTCGGACAGGGGAATGACCTATGGCTACACCTTC. Its protein is CASRSDRGMTYGYTF.

V gene TRBV7-2 combines with J gene TRBJ1-4, with 9 bases that match TRBD1. Per the germline V gene, CDR1 is SGHTA and CDR2 is FQGNSA. Trimming at V came to 7 bases and at J to 6 bases, leaving 6 bases not matched to a gene. The CDR3 totals 14 residues. The CDR3 sequence: CASTPTGGDEKLFF. CDR3 DNA sequence: TGTGCCAGCACCCCTACAGGGGGCGATGAAAAACTGTTTTTT.

This clonotype was detected only a few times. The chain is built from TRBV10-3 and TRBJ2-7; D uncertain. The DNA end lines up better with TRBJ2-1; the J call may be wrong. The CDR3 covers 15 residues. The germline V gene encodes CDR1 ENHRY and CDR2 SYGVKD. As DNA, the CDR3 is TGTGCCATCAGTGGTAAGGCAAGCTCCTACAATGAGCAGTTCTTC. Encoded protein: CAISGKASSYNEQFF.

The genes are TRBV20-1 and TRBJ1-1; D is uncertain. The CDR3 has 13 residues. Germline V CDR1 and CDR2: DFQATT, SNEGSKA (reference sequence). With 3 bases removed from V and 1 base from J, the gap between germline ends came to 9 bases. DNA for the CDR3: TGCAGTGCTAGTGTGCAGGAGAACACTGAAGCTTTCTTT. This gives the protein CSASVQENTEAFF.

The J gene is TRBJ2-2, the V gene TRBV6-1; D might be TRBD1 (6 bases). Trimming shortened V by 7 bases and J by 4 bases, and 25 bases separated the two germline ends. Germline V gene lookup returns CDR1 MNHNS and CDR2 SASEGT. CDR3 length equals 18 residues. The CDR3 DNA reads TGTGCCAGCACCTCACGGCAGGGGCGCACCTCTGTCACCGGGGAGCTGTTTTTT. Amino acid sequence: CASTSRQGRTSVTGELFF.

The chain combines TRBV12-3 or TRBV12-4 with TRBJ2-2; 10 bases map to TRBD2. J was trimmed by 3 bases and V by 6 bases; bases with no gene match: 19. The CDR3 has 20 amino acids. The CDR3 reads CASRRGRGGLAILYTGELFF. The CDR3 DNA is TGTGCCAGCAGAAGAGGGAGGGGGGGACTAGCGATACTCTACACCGGGGAGCTGTTTTTT.

This clonotype was observed a handful of times. At one of its ends the junction is not consistent with the germline gene, which may arise from a read error. This chain links TRBV7-2 with TRBJ1-4, with D tentatively TRBD1 (5 bases). The CDR3 is 14 amino acids. The germline CDR1 and CDR2 sequences are SGHTA and FQGNSA. CDR3 loop: CASSITGANEKLLF. Written as DNA, the CDR3 is TGTGCCAGCAGCATCACCGGGGCAAATGAAAAACTGTTGTTT.

This clonotype was recorded a few times. The CDR3 region is CASSYSGPCEQYF. CDR3 bases: TGTGCCAGCAGTTACAGCGGCCCCTGCGAGCAGTACTTC. V is TRBV6-2 or TRBV6-3 and J is TRBJ2-5; the D gene is possibly TRBD2 (5 bases). The better agreement between TRBJ2-7 and the DNA end casts doubt on the J call. Germline V gene sequence: CDR1 MNHEY, CDR2 SVGEGT. CDR3 length equals 13 residues.

V usage is TRBV6-7 and J usage is TRBJ1-2; TRBD1 matches 10 bases. Being an ORF, TRBV6-7 has a function that is uncertain. The ends lost 4 bases at V and 5 bases at J; junction bases unmatched: 7. The CDR3 has 15 amino acids. The CDR3 DNA sequence: TGTGCCAGCAGTTCTCTGGGACAGGGGTCTTATGGCTACACCTTC. This translates into CASSSLGQGSYGYTF.

The chain couples TRBV7-3 to TRBJ2-3; a possible D gene is TRBD1 (6 bases). The V gene's germline CDR1 is SGHTA and CDR2 FQGTGA. The V end was cut by 5 bases, the J end by 0 bases, with 15 bases between. The CDR3 is 16 amino acids. CDR3: CASSPTGPSSTDTQYF. The CDR3 DNA reads TGTGCCAGCAGCCCCACAGGGCCGTCTAGCACAGATACGCAGTATTTT.

V gene TRBV30 combines with J gene TRBJ2-4; D may be TRBD1 (6 bases). V was clipped by 6 bases and J by 2 bases, with 17 bases between them. Germline V lookup: CDR1 GTSNPN, CDR2 SVGIG (reference sequence). The CDR3 is 15 amino acids. As DNA, the CDR3 is TGTGCCTGCCATGTACAGGGAAAACCCAAAAACATTCAGTACTTC. Translation gives CACHVQGKPKNIQYF.

This clonotype has just a few counts. The V gene is TRBV24-1, the J gene TRBJ2-1; D is ambiguous. The J call may be wrong; the DNA end is better matched by TRBJ2-5. CDR1 KGHDR and CDR2 SFDVKD come from the germline V gene. The CDR3 totals 12 residues. For the CDR3, the DNA is TGTGCCACCAGTGGACCCTTAGAGACCCAGTACTTC. This translates into CATSGPLETQYF.

The rearrangement links TRBV12-3 or TRBV12-4 to TRBJ2-5, with 8 bases identical to TRBD1. TRBJ2-1 matches the DNA end more closely, so the J call is doubtful. This CDR3 comprises 15 residues. The CDR3 loop reads CASSWDRLEGNEQFF. CDR3 sequence (DNA): TGTGCCAGCAGCTGGGACAGGCTCGAGGGCAATGAGCAGTTCTTC.

The V gene is TRBV29-1, the J gene TRBJ2-7, with D unresolved. Germline V CDR1 and CDR2: SQVTM, ANQGSEA. V was pared by 4 bases and J by 2 bases, with 12 bases between. This CDR3 is built from 13 residues. In DNA, the CDR3 is TGCAGCGTTGGGGGTGGCCTAGCCTACGAGCAGTACTTC. Translating it yields CSVGGGLAYEQYF.

A single count supports this clonotype. V and J are TRBV20-1 and TRBJ2-1; 8 bases map to TRBD2. The CDR3 loop spans 13 amino acids. Per the germline V gene, CDR1 is DFQATT and CDR2 is SNEGSKA (reference sequence). J was trimmed by 8 bases and V by 0 bases; bases with no gene match: 3. CDR3 sequence (DNA): TGCAGTGCTAGAGAGAGCGGGGGTGATGAGCAGTTCTTC. As protein: CSARESGGDEQFF.

This clonotype appeared a few times. The chain links TRBV7-3 to TRBJ1-1; D possibly corresponds to TRBD1 (5 bases). Germline lookup yields CDR1 SGHTA and CDR2 FQGTGA. This CDR3 region has 16 residues. V was cut by 0 bases and J by 1 base, with 12 bases left in between. DNA for the CDR3: TGTGCCAGCAGCTTAACCGGGGGGGTCACGAACACTGAAGCTTTCTTT. This gives the protein CASSLTGGVTNTEAFF.

This clonotype was recorded a few times. This chain links TRBV5-1 with TRBJ2-7; D might be TRBD1 (6 bases). V lost 4 bases to trimming and J lost 0 bases, with 11 bases between them. The CDR3 contains 14 residues. The germline CDR1 and CDR2 sequences are SGHRS and YFSETQ. CDR3 residues: CASSTWGLSYEQYF. In DNA, the CDR3 is TGCGCCAGCAGCACATGGGGGCTCTCCTACGAGCAGTACTTC.

The V call is TRBV29-1, the J call TRBJ2-3; 7 bases are shared with TRBD2. J gave up 0 bases and V 5 bases, and 2 bases lay outside the gene matches. CDR3 length: 13 amino acids. Germline lookup yields CDR1 SQVTM and CDR2 ANQGSEA. The CDR3 loop is CSVSGVSTDTQYF. CDR3 nucleotide sequence: TGCAGCGTTAGCGGGGTGAGCACAGATACGCAGTATTTT.

The chain is built from TRBV29-1 and TRBJ2-7, with D unresolved. V was shortened by 6 bases and J by 1 base, with 19 bases between the two germline ends. Germline V lookup: CDR1 SQVTM, CDR2 ANQGSEA. There are 15 residues in the CDR3. CDR3 in DNA: TGCAGCGTAACGAAAGACCAGGTGCCGTCCTACGAGCAGTACTTC. Its translation: CSVTKDQVPSYEQYF.